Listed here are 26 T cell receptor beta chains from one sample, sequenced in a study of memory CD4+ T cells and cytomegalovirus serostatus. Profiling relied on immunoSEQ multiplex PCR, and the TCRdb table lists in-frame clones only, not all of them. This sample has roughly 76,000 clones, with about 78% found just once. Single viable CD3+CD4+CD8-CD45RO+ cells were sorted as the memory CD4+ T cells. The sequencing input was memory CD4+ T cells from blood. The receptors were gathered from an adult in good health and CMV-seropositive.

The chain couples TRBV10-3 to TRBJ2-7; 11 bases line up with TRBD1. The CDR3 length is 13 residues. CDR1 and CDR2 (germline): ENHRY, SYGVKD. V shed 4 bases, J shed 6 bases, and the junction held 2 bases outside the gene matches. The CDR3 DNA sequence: TGTGCCATCAGTGGGGGGACAGGGGGCGAGCAGTACGTC. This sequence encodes CAISGGTGGEQYV.

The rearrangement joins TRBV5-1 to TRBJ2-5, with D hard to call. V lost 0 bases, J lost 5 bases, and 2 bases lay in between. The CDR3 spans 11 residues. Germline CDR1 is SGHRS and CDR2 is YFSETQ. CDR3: CASSLEETQYF. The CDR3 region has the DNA TGCGCCAGCAGCTTGGAGGAGACCCAGTACTTC.

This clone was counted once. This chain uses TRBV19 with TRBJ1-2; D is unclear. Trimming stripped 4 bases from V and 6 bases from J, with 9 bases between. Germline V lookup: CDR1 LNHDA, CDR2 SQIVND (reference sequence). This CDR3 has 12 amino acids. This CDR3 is CASSTSFHGYTF. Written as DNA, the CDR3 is TGTGCCAGTAGTACCAGTTTTCATGGCTACACCTTC.

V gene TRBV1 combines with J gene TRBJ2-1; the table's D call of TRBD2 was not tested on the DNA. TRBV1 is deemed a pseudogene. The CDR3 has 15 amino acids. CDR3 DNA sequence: TGCACCAGCAGCCAAGATCACCGCGTTGACAATGAGCAGTTCTTC. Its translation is CTSSQDHRVDNEQFF.

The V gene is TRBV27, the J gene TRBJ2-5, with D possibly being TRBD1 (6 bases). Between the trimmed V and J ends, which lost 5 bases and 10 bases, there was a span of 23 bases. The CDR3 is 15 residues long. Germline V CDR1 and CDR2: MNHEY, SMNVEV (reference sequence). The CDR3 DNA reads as TGTGCCAGCAGTAACCGGGACACGCGCCACGGTGGCCAGTACTTC. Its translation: CASSNRDTRHGGQYF.

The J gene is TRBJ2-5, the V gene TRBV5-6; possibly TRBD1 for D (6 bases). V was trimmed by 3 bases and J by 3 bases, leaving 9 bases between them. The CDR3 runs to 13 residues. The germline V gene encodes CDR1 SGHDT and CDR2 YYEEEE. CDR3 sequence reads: CASSYRGKETQYF. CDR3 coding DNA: TGTGCCAGCAGCTATAGGGGGAAAGAGACCCAGTACTTC.

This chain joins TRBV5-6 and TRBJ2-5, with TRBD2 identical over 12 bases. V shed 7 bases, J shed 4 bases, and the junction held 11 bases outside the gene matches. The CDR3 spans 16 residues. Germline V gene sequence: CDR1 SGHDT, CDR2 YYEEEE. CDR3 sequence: CASSGLAGRGSETQYF. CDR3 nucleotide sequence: TGTGCCAGCTCGGGACTAGCGGGCCGGGGGTCAGAGACCCAGTACTTC.

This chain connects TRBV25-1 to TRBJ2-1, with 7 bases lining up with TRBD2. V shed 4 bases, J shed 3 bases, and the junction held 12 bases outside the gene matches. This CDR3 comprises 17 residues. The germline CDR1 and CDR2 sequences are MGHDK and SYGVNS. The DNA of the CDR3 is TGTGCCAGCAGTGCCACGGTGGCTGGGGGGGGCTACAATGAGCAGTTCTTC. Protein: CASSATVAGGGYNEQFF.

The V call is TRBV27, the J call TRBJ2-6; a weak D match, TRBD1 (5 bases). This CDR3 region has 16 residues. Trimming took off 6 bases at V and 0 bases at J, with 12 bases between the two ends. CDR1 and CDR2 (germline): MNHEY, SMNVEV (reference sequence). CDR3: CASRGADDSGANVLTF. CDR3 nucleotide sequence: TGTGCCAGCAGAGGGGCGGATGACTCTGGGGCCAACGTCCTGACTTTC.

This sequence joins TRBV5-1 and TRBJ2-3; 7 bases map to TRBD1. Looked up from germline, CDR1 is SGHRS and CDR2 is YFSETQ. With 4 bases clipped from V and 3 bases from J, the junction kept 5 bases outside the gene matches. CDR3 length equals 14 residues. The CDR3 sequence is CASSPRQGTDTQYF. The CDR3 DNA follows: TGCGCCAGCAGCCCTAGACAGGGTACAGATACGCAGTATTTT.

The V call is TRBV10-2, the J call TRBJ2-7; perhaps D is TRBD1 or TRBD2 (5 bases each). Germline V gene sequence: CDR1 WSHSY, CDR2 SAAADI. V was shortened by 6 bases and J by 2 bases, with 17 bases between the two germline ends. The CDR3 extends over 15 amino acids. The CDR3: CASRSYRDGAYEQYF. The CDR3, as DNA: TGCGCCAGCAGATCTTATAGGGACGGAGCCTACGAGCAGTACTTC.

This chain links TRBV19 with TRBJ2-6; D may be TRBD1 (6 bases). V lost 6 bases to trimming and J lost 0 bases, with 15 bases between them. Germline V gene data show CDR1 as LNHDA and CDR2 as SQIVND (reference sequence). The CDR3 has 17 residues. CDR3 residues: CASSHRGQLSGANVLTF. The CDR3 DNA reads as TGTGCCAGTAGCCACCGAGGACAGCTCTCTGGGGCCAACGTCCTGACTTTC.

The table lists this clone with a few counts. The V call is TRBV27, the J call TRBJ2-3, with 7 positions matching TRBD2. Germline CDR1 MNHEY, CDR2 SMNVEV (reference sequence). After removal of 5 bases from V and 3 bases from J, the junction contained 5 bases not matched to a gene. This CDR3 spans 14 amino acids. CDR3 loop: CASSPWGGTDTQYF. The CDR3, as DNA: TGTGCCAGCAGTCCGTGGGGGGGGACAGATACGCAGTATTTT.

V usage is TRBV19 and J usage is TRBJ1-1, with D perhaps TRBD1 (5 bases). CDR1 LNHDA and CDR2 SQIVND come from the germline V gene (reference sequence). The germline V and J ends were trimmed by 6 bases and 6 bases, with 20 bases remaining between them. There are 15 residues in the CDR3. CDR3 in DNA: TGTGCCAGTAGGCCGACAGCCGGGGTGAGGGCTGAAGCTTTCTTT. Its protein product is CASRPTAGVRAEAFF.

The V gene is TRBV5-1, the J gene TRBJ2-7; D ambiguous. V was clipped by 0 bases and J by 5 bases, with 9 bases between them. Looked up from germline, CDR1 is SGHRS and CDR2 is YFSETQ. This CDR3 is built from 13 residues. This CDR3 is CASSLALADEQYF. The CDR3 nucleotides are TGCGCCAGCAGCTTGGCCTTGGCGGACGAGCAGTACTTC.

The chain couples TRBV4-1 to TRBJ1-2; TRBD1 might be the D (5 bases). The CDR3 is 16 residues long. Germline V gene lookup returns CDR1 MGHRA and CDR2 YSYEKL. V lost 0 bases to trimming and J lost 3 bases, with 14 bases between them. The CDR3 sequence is CASSQDRGRADYGYTF. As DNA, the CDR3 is TGCGCCAGCAGCCAAGATCGGGGCAGGGCCGACTATGGCTACACCTTC.

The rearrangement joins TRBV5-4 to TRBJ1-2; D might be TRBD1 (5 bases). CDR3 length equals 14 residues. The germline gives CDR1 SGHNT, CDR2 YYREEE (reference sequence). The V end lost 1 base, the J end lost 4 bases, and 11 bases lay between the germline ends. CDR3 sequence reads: CASSLFGGVYGYTF. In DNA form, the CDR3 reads TGTGCCAGCAGCTTGTTCGGGGGGGTCTATGGCTACACCTTC.

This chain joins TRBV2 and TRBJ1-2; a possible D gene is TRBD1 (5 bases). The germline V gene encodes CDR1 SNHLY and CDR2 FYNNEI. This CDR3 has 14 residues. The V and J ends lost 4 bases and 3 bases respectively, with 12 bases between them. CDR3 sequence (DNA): TGTGCCAGCAGTGTCGGAGGGGTAGACTATGGCTACACCTTC. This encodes CASSVGGVDYGYTF.

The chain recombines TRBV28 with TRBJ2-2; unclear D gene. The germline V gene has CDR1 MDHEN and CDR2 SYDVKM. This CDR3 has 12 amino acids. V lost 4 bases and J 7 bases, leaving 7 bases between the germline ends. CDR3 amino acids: CASSSLGGELFF. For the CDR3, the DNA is TGTGCCAGCAGTTCGCTGGGCGGGGAGCTGTTTTTT.

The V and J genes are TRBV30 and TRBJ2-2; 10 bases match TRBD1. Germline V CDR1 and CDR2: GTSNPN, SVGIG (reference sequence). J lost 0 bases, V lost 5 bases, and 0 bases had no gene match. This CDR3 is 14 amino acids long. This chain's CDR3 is CAWGQGANTGELFF. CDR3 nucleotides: TGTGCCTGGGGACAGGGGGCGAACACCGGGGAGCTGTTTTTT.

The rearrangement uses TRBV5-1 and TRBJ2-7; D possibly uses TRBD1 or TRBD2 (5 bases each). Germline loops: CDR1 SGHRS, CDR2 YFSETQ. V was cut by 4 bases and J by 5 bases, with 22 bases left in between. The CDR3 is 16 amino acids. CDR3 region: CASSRSGPAPGNEQYF. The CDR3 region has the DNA TGCGCCAGCAGCCGGTCGGGGCCGGCGCCGGGGAACGAGCAGTACTTC.

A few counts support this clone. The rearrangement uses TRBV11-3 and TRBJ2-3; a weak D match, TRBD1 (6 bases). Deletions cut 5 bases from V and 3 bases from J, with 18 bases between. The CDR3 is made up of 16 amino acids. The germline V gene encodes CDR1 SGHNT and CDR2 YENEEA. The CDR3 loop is CASSTRTGSGTDTQYF. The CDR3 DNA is TGTGCCAGCAGCACCAGAACAGGGTCGGGTACAGATACGCAGTATTTT.

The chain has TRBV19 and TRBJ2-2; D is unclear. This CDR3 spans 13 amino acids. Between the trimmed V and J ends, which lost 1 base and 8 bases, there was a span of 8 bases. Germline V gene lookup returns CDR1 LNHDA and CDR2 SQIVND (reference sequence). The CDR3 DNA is TGTGCCAGTAGTATAGTTATACCGGGGGAGCTGTTTTTT. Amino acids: CASSIVIPGELFF.

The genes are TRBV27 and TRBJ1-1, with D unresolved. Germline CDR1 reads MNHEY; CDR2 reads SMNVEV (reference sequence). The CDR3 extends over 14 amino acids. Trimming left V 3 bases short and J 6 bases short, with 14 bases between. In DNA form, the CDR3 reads TGTGCCAGCAGTTTTAGGGTTAGAGGTGCTGAAGCTTTCTTT. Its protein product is CASSFRVRGAEAFF.

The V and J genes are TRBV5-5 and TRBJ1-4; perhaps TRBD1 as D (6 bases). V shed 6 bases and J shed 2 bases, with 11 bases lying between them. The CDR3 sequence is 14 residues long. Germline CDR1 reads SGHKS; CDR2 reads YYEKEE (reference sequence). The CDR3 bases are TGTGCCAGCACCACAGGGATCACTAATGAAAAACTGTTTTTT. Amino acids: CASTTGITNEKLFF.

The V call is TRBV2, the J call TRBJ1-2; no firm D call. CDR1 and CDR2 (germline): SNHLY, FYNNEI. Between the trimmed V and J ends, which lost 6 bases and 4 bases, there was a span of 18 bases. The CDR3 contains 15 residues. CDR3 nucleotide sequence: TGTGCCAGCAGGCGTACCGGCGGCGGCCTCTATGGCTACACCTTC. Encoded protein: CASRRTGGGLYGYTF.